A selection of T cell receptor beta chains follows, all from one sample in a study of identical twins. MiXCR was run by TCRdb on the 5' RACE reads, yielding one entry per CDR3 protein. Of about 240,000 distinct CDR3 sequences listed, roughly 13% are singletons. Separately, the same data were catalogued under a study of yellow fever vaccine responses in identical twins.

Sequencing used memory (CD45RO+) T cells sorted from blood. These receptors were taken from a woman under 30 in good health. Both conserved end residues are part of each CDR3. Fields, in order: clone size, CDR3 length, V gene, D gene, J gene, CDR3 protein, CDR3 DNA. The D gene is left open where the match is weak. Clone size is shown for a subset of rows, as once, few, many or a class of expanded clone.

>-|12|TRBV20-1|-|TRBJ2-7
CSARGQVYEQYF
TGCAGTGCTAGGGGACAAGTATACGAGCAGTACTTC
>many|15|TRBV6-5|-|TRBJ2-1
CASSYSFQGKNEQFF
TGTGCCAGCAGTTACTCCTTTCAGGGGAAGAATGAGCAGTTCTTC
>few|15|TRBV6-2/TRBV6-3|TRBD1|TRBJ2-2
CASSKGQGWSGELFF
TGTGCCAGCAGTAAGGGACAGGGGTGGTCCGGGGAGCTGTTTTTT
>many|14|TRBV3-1|-|TRBJ1-2
CASSPGKGPYGYTF
TGTGCCAGCAGCCCAGGGAAGGGTCCCTATGGCTACACCTTC
>-|15|TRBV4-2|TRBD1|TRBJ2-5
CASSQGEQGAETQYF
TGTGCCAGCAGCCAAGGGGAACAGGGGGCGGAGACCCAGTACTTC
>-|16|TRBV2|TRBD2|TRBJ2-1
CAFTTERGYSYNEQFF
TGTGCCTTCACCACCGAGCGGGGGTACTCCTACAATGAGCAGTTCTTC
>many|15|TRBV5-1|TRBD1|TRBJ2-7
CASSLAGTDLYEQYF
TGCGCCAGCAGCTTGGCCGGGACAGATTTATACGAGCAGTACTTC
>few|16|TRBV28|-|TRBJ2-5
CASSEQWTVREETQYF
TGTGCCAGCAGTGAGCAATGGACAGTCAGGGAAGAGACCCAGTACTTC
>-|14|TRBV10-3|-|TRBJ2-5
CAISVADNQETQYF
TGTGCCATCAGTGTAGCGGATAACCAAGAGACCCAGTACTTC
>-|21|TRBV2|TRBD2|TRBJ2-1
CASSGALGLAGTISSYNEQFF
TGTGCCAGCAGTGGAGCACTGGGACTAGCGGGAACGATTAGCTCCTACAATGAGCAGTTCTTC
>few|16|TRBV4-1|-|TRBJ2-7
CASSQDLKEAHYEQYF
TGCGCCAGCAGCCAAGATTTGAAGGAGGCGCACTACGAGCAGTACTTC
>few|15|TRBV5-6|TRBD1|TRBJ1-5
CASSTRQGAEKPQHF
TGTGCCAGCAGCACCCGACAGGGGGCGGAGAAGCCCCAGCATTTT
>many|12|TRBV20-1|-|TRBJ1-1
CSASAGEAEAFF
TGCAGTGCTAGCGCCGGGGAGGCTGAAGCTTTCTTT
>few|12|TRBV15|-|TRBJ1-1
CATRRPNVEAFF
TGTGCCACCCGGAGGCCCAACGTTGAAGCTTTCTTT
>-|12|TRBV15|-|TRBJ1-2
CATSRDRGGYTF
TGTGCCACCAGCAGAGACAGGGGTGGCTACACCTTC
>-|11|TRBV6-5|-|TRBJ2-3
CASRASVTQYF
TGTGCCAGCAGGGCCTCGGTCACGCAGTATTTT
>many|13|TRBV12-3/TRBV12-4|-|TRBJ1-3
CASSEGFGNTIYF
TGTGCCAGCAGTGAGGGGTTTGGAAACACCATATATTTT
>-|15|TRBV18|-|TRBJ2-1
CASSYAVNSYNEQFF
TGTGCCAGCTCCTACGCAGTAAATAGCTACAATGAGCAGTTCTTC
>many|13|TRBV10-3|TRBD1|TRBJ2-5
CASGQGASETQYF
TGTGCCTCAGGACAGGGCGCATCAGAGACCCAGTACTTC
>few|13|TRBV7-2|-|TRBJ2-7
CASSLDRVSEQYF
TGTGCCAGCAGCTTAGACAGGGTCTCCGAGCAGTACTTC
>few|14|TRBV4-2|-|TRBJ2-7
CASSQVLGSYEQYF
TGTGCCAGCAGCCAAGTCTTAGGGAGCTACGAGCAGTACTTC
>-|17|TRBV28|TRBD2|TRBJ2-1
CASSSLAMAGAHGEQFF
TGTGCCAGCAGTTCCCTTGCGATGGCGGGAGCGCATGGTGAGCAGTTCTTC
>few|15|TRBV7-2|TRBD2|TRBJ2-5
CASSLGSGGESPQYF
TGTGCCAGCAGCTTAGGCAGCGGGGGGGAGAGTCCCCAGTACTTC
>few|13|TRBV5-7|-|TRBJ2-7
CARGLRQNYEQYF
TGTGCCAGGGGCCTCCGACAAAACTACGAGCAGTACTTC
>few|15|TRBV20-1|TRBD2|TRBJ2-3
CSARESGGGLDTQYF
TGCAGTGCTAGAGAATCGGGGGGGGGCCTGGATACGCAGTATTTT
>-|16|TRBV2|-|TRBJ2-3
CASIADGPALLDTQYF
TGTGCCAGCATAGCGGACGGGCCGGCGCTCTTAGATACGCAGTATTTT
>many|13|TRBV20-1|TRBD1|TRBJ2-3
CSASRAGGDTQYF
TGCAGTGCTAGTCGGGCAGGGGGAGATACGCAGTATTTT
>-|15|TRBV27|TRBD2|TRBJ2-7
CASSWASGGDYEQYF
TGTGCCAGCAGTTGGGCTAGCGGGGGGGATTACGAGCAGTACTTC
>-|15|TRBV5-1|-|TRBJ2-7
CASSPSSSPAYEQYF
TGCGCCAGCAGCCCCTCTAGCTCACCGGCCTACGAGCAGTACTTC
>few|12|TRBV20-1|-|TRBJ2-7
CSANRVGYEQYF
TGCAGTGCCAACAGGGTCGGCTACGAGCAGTACTTC
>once|16|TRBV5-8|-|TRBJ2-3
CASSLEGRSSTDTQYF
TGTGCCAGCAGCTTGGAGGGGAGGAGCAGCACAGATACGCAGTATTTT
>few|21|TRBV11-1|TRBD2|TRBJ2-2
CASSLAPLVLAGKLNTGELFF
TGTGCCAGCAGCTTAGCTCCCTTGGTGTTAGCGGGGAAGCTGAACACCGGGGAGCTGTTTTTT
>-|14|TRBV7-9|-|TRBJ2-1
CASSYRDQSREQFF
TGTGCCAGCAGCTATCGGGACCAGAGCCGAGAGCAGTTCTTC
>few|15|TRBV2|-|TRBJ1-5
CASSDGPGRNQPQHF
TGTGCCAGCAGTGACGGTCCAGGGCGAAATCAGCCCCAGCATTTT
>many|15|TRBV7-2|-|TRBJ2-5
CASSNRAPQEETQYF
TGTGCCAGCAGCAACCGGGCCCCGCAAGAAGAGACCCAGTACTTC
>-|16|TRBV24-1|TRBD1|TRBJ1-2
CATSDTAGTGGYGYTF
TGTGCCACCAGTGATACCGCCGGGACAGGTGGCTATGGCTACACCTTC
>few|14|TRBV19|-|TRBJ2-1
CASKQGLSYNEQFF
TGTGCCAGTAAGCAGGGCCTCTCCTACAATGAGCAGTTCTTC
>many|13|TRBV5-1|TRBD2|TRBJ2-7
CASRVLAGYEQYF
TGCGCCAGCAGGGTACTAGCGGGTTACGAGCAGTACTTC
>few|14|TRBV20-1|-|TRBJ2-5
CSARDPAAGETQYF
TGCAGTGCTAGAGATCCTGCGGCGGGAGAGACCCAGTACTTC
>once|16|TRBV5-5|TRBD1|TRBJ1-3
CASSLLTGGSGNTIYF
TGTGCCAGCAGCTTGTTGACAGGGGGATCAGGAAACACCATATATTTT
>few|15|TRBV12-3/TRBV12-4|-|TRBJ1-1
CASSLQAGANTEAFF
TGTGCCAGCAGTTTACAGGCGGGGGCGAACACTGAAGCTTTCTTT
>few|19|TRBV2|TRBD2|TRBJ2-3
CASSQAMLGLAGGTDTQYF
TGTGCCAGCAGTCAAGCGATGTTGGGACTAGCGGGGGGCACAGATACGCAGTATTTT
>few|13|TRBV5-1|-|TRBJ1-2
CASSLGGAAGYTF
TGCGCCAGCAGCTTGGGGGGGGCAGCAGGCTACACCTTC
>many|14|TRBV20-1|-|TRBJ2-3
CSARRGGEADTQYF
TGCAGTGCCAGAAGAGGGGGGGAAGCAGATACGCAGTATTTT
>few|15|TRBV12-3/TRBV12-4|-|TRBJ2-1
CASQPAQGAYNEQFF
TGTGCCTCTCAACCGGCCCAAGGCGCCTACAATGAGCAGTTCTTC
>many|14|TRBV6-5|-|TRBJ1-1
CASSHGREGTEAFF
TGTGCCAGCAGTCACGGGCGAGAGGGCACTGAAGCTTTCTTT
>few|14|TRBV19|TRBD1|TRBJ2-7
CATASGQDTYEQYF
TGTGCCACCGCATCGGGACAGGACACCTACGAGCAGTACTTC
>-|13|TRBV20-1|-|TRBJ2-5
CSVRAGAGETQYF
TGCAGTGTAAGGGCAGGGGCCGGGGAGACCCAGTACTTC
>-|14|TRBV6-5|TRBD1|TRBJ1-2
CASSYSAGGYGYTF
TGTGCCAGCAGTTACTCGGCAGGGGGCTATGGCTACACCTTC
>many|15|TRBV6-6|-|TRBJ2-5
CASSYYTGLQETQYF
TGTGCCAGCAGTTACTACACGGGACTTCAAGAGACCCAGTACTTC
>few|14|TRBV28|-|TRBJ1-2
CASSFVDLNYGYTF
TGTGCCAGCAGTTTTGTGGACCTCAACTATGGCTACACCTTC
>few|15|TRBV18|-|TRBJ1-2
CASSPTNKGLNGYTF
TGTGCCAGCTCACCAACGAATAAAGGTTTGAATGGCTACACCTTC
>-|17|TRBV20-1|-|TRBJ2-1
CCASDQMSPGRRQEQFF
TGCTGTGCTAGCGACCAGATGTCGCCCGGGAGACGGCAAGAGCAGTTCTTC
>-|15|TRBV7-2|TRBD1|TRBJ2-3
CASSLGGQGIDTQYF
TGTGCCAGCAGCTTAGGGGGACAGGGGATAGATACGCAGTATTTT
>many|16|TRBV10-3|TRBD1|TRBJ1-5
CAISDHGTGEGQPQHF
TGTGCCATCAGTGATCATGGGACAGGGGAAGGTCAGCCCCAGCATTTT
>few|17|TRBV5-5|TRBD2|TRBJ2-1
CASSPIKRGGLVNEQFF
TGTGCCAGCAGCCCTATCAAGCGGGGGGGGCTCGTTAATGAGCAGTTCTTC